The next 24 T cell receptor beta chains were all read from a single sample in a study of blood T cell repertoires in COVID-19. Method: immunoSEQ multiplex PCR; TCRdb's copy keeps in-frame clones and lacks some. The top ten hold 4% to 5.5% of the sample, which has 90,000 to 130,000 clones, around nine tenths seen once. Material: peripheral blood. All receptors come from a man in his forties with acute or convalescent COVID-19.

This clone appeared many times. This chain joins TRBV5-1 and TRBJ1-5; the match to TRBD1 covers 10 bases. Unmatched junction bases numbered 5, after V lost 3 bases and J lost 8 bases. The CDR3 sequence is 14 residues long. Germline CDR1 reads SGHRS; CDR2 reads YFSETQ. In nucleotides, the CDR3 is TGCGCCAGCAGCTCGACAGGGGGCAGGGAGCCCCAGCATTTT. This translates into CASSSTGGREPQHF.

The rearrangement joins TRBV19 to TRBJ2-3; 7 bases align to TRBD1. The CDR3 is 13 residues long. J gave up 4 bases and V 3 bases, and 1 base lay outside the gene matches. Germline V CDR1 and CDR2: LNHDA, SQIVND (reference sequence). The CDR3, as DNA: TGTGCCAGTAGTATCGACAGGGCAGATACGCAGTATTTT. It yields the protein CASSIDRADTQYF.

The CDR3 loop is CASCQGSGANVLTF. The CDR3, as DNA: TGTGCCAGCTGTCAGGGCTCTGGGGCCAACGTCCTGACTTTC. The chain carries TRBV2 and TRBJ2-6; perhaps TRBD1 as D (5 bases). The CDR3 covers 14 residues. V lost 8 bases and J 0 bases, leaving 8 bases between the germline ends. Germline V gives CDR1 SNHLY, CDR2 FYNNEI.

The chain has TRBV30 and TRBJ1-1; D unclear. The CDR3 spans 14 residues. The V gene lost 2 bases and the J gene lost 0 bases, with 10 bases spanning the gap. Germline loops: CDR1 GTSNPN, CDR2 SVGIG (reference sequence). CDR3 nucleotides: TGTGCCTGGAGTACCACAGAAATGAACACTGAAGCTTTCTTT. Its translation is CAWSTTEMNTEAFF.

CDR3 amino acids: CASSELRDRNAFF. The CDR3 DNA is TGCGCCAGCAGTGAGCTCCGGGACAGGAACGCTTTCTTT. The chain employs TRBV10-1 and TRBJ1-1, with 8 bases fitting TRBD1. Germline V CDR1 and CDR2: WNHNN, SYGVQD (reference sequence). The ends lost 2 bases at V and 11 bases at J; junction bases unmatched: 7. CDR3 length equals 13 residues.

The chain uses TRBV27 and TRBJ2-1; 8 bases are shared with TRBD2. V lost 6 bases to trimming and J lost 0 bases; unmatched junction nucleotides: 7. Germline V gene lookup returns CDR1 MNHEY and CDR2 SMNVEV (reference sequence). This CDR3 region has 16 residues. The CDR3 sequence: CASRREAASSYNEQFF. As DNA, the CDR3 is TGTGCCAGCAGGCGGGAGGCAGCTAGCTCCTACAATGAGCAGTTCTTC.

This chain uses TRBV6-1 with TRBJ2-3, with D possibly being TRBD2 (6 bases). CDR1 is MNHNS and CDR2 is SASEGT in the germline V gene. This CDR3 contains 16 residues. V lost 4 bases to trimming and J lost 4 bases, with 18 bases between them. The CDR3 here is CASSAVSGRRADTQYF. The CDR3 DNA reads as TGTGCCAGCAGTGCGGTTAGCGGAAGGAGGGCAGATACGCAGTATTTT.

The chain couples TRBV19 to TRBJ1-5, with a weak D call TRBD1 (5 bases). This CDR3 is 15 amino acids long. The germline V gene has CDR1 LNHDA and CDR2 SQIVND (reference sequence). The V gene lost 3 bases and the J gene lost 4 bases, with 13 bases spanning the gap. CDR3 in amino acids: CASSMVSGGNQPQHF. CDR3 DNA: TGTGCCAGTAGTATGGTGAGCGGGGGAAATCAGCCCCAGCATTTT.

The chain uses TRBV7-9 and TRBJ2-2, with TRBD1 matching over 10 bases. Trimming at V came to 3 bases and at J to 6 bases, leaving 7 bases not matched to a gene. The CDR3 is 16 residues long. CDR1 and CDR2 from the germline V gene are SEHNR and FQNEAQ (reference sequence). CDR3 sequence: CASSFHVGQGSGELFF. CDR3 nucleotides: TGTGCCAGCAGCTTTCATGTGGGACAGGGGTCCGGGGAGCTGTTTTTT. Full variable domain (outside the CDR3, taken from reference TRBV7-9 and TRBJ2-2): DTGVSQNPRHKITKRGQNVTFRCDPISEHNRLYWYRQTLGQGPEFLTYFQNEAQLEKSRLLSDRFSAERPKGSFSTLEIQRTEQGDSAMYLCASSFHVGQGSGELFFGEGSRLTVL.

The gene calls are TRBV27 and TRBJ1-2; TRBD1 might be the D (6 bases). The length of the CDR3 is 13 residues. The germline V gene has CDR1 MNHEY and CDR2 SMNVEV (reference sequence). Trimming left V 5 bases short and J 2 bases short, with 9 bases between. The CDR3 coding sequence is TGTGCCAGCAGTGAGGACAGAAACTATGGCTACACCTTC. Translating it yields CASSEDRNYGYTF.

V is TRBV5-1 and J is TRBJ1-4; a possible D gene is TRBD1 (6 bases). Trimming took off 2 bases at V and 8 bases at J, with 13 bases between the two ends. The CDR3 has 14 amino acids. CDR1 SGHRS and CDR2 YFSETQ come from the germline V gene. CDR3 sequence: CASSFGRTDEKLFF. Written as DNA, the CDR3 is TGCGCCAGCAGCTTCGGGAGGACAGACGAAAAACTGTTTTTT. Looking up the rest from reference TRBV5-1 and TRBJ1-4 gives the full variable domain: KAGVTQTPRYLIKTRGQQVTLSCSPISGHRSVSWYQQTPGQGLQFLFEYFSETQRNKGNFPGRFSGRQFSNSRSEMNVSTLELGDSALYLCASSFGRTDEKLFFGSGTQLSVL.

The V and J genes are TRBV19 and TRBJ2-5, with no clear D. Germline V gives CDR1 LNHDA, CDR2 SQIVND (reference sequence). The CDR3 runs to 13 residues. Trimming removed 3 bases at V and 5 bases at J, with 10 bases between. The DNA for the CDR3 is TGTGCCAGTAGTATTGGAGTTTTGGAGACCCAGTACTTC. This codes for CASSIGVLETQYF. The entire variable domain, with the rest obtained from reference TRBV19 and TRBJ2-5, is as follows: DGGITQSPKYLFRKEGQNVTLSCEQNLNHDAMYWYRQDPGQGLRLIYYSQIVNDFQKGDIAEGYSVSREKKESFPLTVTSAQKNPTAFYLCASSIGVLETQYFGPGTRLLVL.

This chain links TRBV18 with TRBJ1-1, with 12 positions matching TRBD1. Germline V gives CDR1 KGHSH, CDR2 LQKENI. The trim removed 6 bases at V and 1 base at J, leaving 9 bases unmatched. The CDR3 consists of 17 residues. This CDR3 is CASSAGQGAMGNTEAFF. The CDR3 DNA sequence: TGTGCCAGCTCCGCGGGACAGGGGGCCATGGGGAACACTGAAGCTTTCTTT.

The chain employs TRBV25-1 and TRBJ2-1; 8 bases map to TRBD2. CDR3 length: 12 amino acids. The germline gives CDR1 MGHDK, CDR2 SYGVNS. The trim removed 6 bases at V and 6 bases at J, leaving 1 base unmatched. In DNA form, the CDR3 reads TGTGCCAGCAGCGGGGGGGGCAATGAGCAGTTCTTC. Residues: CASSGGGNEQFF.

Written as DNA, the CDR3 is TGTGCCAGCAGGAGGGCCCTAGCGGGAGCCGCCTACGAGCAGTACTTC. It translates to CASRRALAGAAYEQYF. The chain couples TRBV5-5 to TRBJ2-7, with 10 bases aligning to TRBD2. V gave up 5 bases and J gave up 2 bases; unmatched junction bases: 10. In germline, CDR1 is SGHKS, CDR2 YYEKEE (reference sequence). The CDR3 contains 16 residues.

This clone was picked up a small number of times. CDR3 region: CASSEQGTPYNEQFF. The CDR3, as DNA: TGTGCCAGCAGCGAACAGGGGACCCCCTACAATGAGCAGTTCTTC. The rearrangement uses TRBV9 and TRBJ2-1; 7 positions match TRBD1. CDR3 size: 15 residues. The trim removed 3 bases at V and 2 bases at J, leaving 5 bases unmatched. In germline, CDR1 is SGDLS, CDR2 YYNGEE.

This chain uses TRBV29-1 with TRBJ1-2, with 8 nucleotides matching TRBD1. Germline CDR1 is SQVTM and CDR2 is ANQGSEA. V trimming: 1 base; J trimming: 3 bases; junction bases outside the gene matches: 10. The CDR3 length is 16 residues. The CDR3 is CSVEVAGGPNDYGYTF. The CDR3 DNA is TGCAGCGTTGAAGTTGCAGGGGGCCCTAATGACTATGGCTACACCTTC. Full variable domain (rest looked up from reference TRBV29-1 and TRBJ1-2): SAVISQKPSRDICQRGTSLTIQCQVDSQVTMMFWYRQQPGQSLTLIATANQGSEATYESGFVIDKFPISRPNLTFSTLTVSNMSPEDSSIYLCSVEVAGGPNDYGYTFGSGTRLTVV.

This clone was seen a single time. This sequence joins TRBV7-2 and TRBJ1-6; TRBD1 aligns across 10 bases. V lost 1 base, J lost 10 bases, and 4 bases stayed unmatched. Germline V gives CDR1 SGHTA, CDR2 FQGNSA. The CDR3 length is 15 residues. As DNA, the CDR3 is TGTGCCAGCAGCTTAGTCGGGACAGGGGACTCACCCCTCCACTTT. Translated: CASSLVGTGDSPLHF.

This clone has more than one count but fewer than ten. CDR3 bases: TGTGCCAGCAGTCGTTCACAACAGGGGCCCCAGCATTTT. Protein sequence: CASSRSQQGPQHF. The V call is TRBV12-3 or TRBV12-4, the J call TRBJ1-5, with a weak D call TRBD1 (6 bases). The CDR3 extends over 13 amino acids. Trimming removed 5 bases from V and 9 bases from J, with 14 bases in between.

The chain couples TRBV19 to TRBJ2-1, with 7 bases identical to TRBD2. V was pared by 10 bases and J by 0 bases, with 12 bases of the junction left unmatched. CDR3 length: 16 residues. The germline gives CDR1 LNHDA, CDR2 SQIVND (reference sequence). For the CDR3, the DNA is TGTGCCACCAGTCCTCGAGCGGGGAACTCCTACAATGAGCAGTTCTTC. This encodes CATSPRAGNSYNEQFF.

The V and J genes are TRBV4-3 and TRBJ2-1, with unresolved D. Germline-derived CDR1 and CDR2 are LGHNA and YSLEER. The CDR3 has 13 amino acids. The V end was cut by 0 bases, the J end by 4 bases, with 4 bases between. The CDR3 DNA reads TGCGCCAGCAGCCAAGAGTTATACAATGAGCAGTTCTTC. It specifies CASSQELYNEQFF.

The CDR3 loop reads CATSRLGFRTGGAETQYF. CDR3 DNA: TGTGCCACCAGCAGACTCGGCTTCAGGACAGGGGGCGCAGAGACCCAGTACTTC. The chain is built from TRBV15 and TRBJ2-5, with TRBD1 identical over 11 bases. CDR3 length equals 18 residues. V gave up 2 bases and J gave up 4 bases; unmatched junction bases: 12. The germline gives CDR1 LNHNV, CDR2 YYDKDF (reference sequence).

The chain couples TRBV19 to TRBJ1-5; D is ambiguous. The CDR3 has 14 residues. Trimming removed 1 base from V and 5 bases from J, with 9 bases in between. CDR1 and CDR2 from the germline V gene are LNHDA and SQIVND (reference sequence). CDR3 coding DNA: TGTGCCAGTAGTATAGCTTCCGGGTATCAGCCCCAGCATTTT. Protein sequence: CASSIASGYQPQHF.

As DNA, the CDR3 is TGTGCCAGCAGTTACAGCGGACAGGTCTATGGCTACACCTTC. Protein: CASSYSGQVYGYTF. The gene calls are TRBV6-2 or TRBV6-3 and TRBJ1-2; 7 bases agree with TRBD1. Germline-derived CDR1 and CDR2 are MNHEY and SVGEGT. The CDR3 extends over 14 amino acids. The V gene end was trimmed by 2 bases and the J gene end by 4 bases; junction bases not matched to a gene: 4.